This T cell receptor (beta chain) came from a study of cytomegalovirus exposure and HLA in healthy donors. Study-wide points: Available immune exposure information was restricted to CMV serostatus only.

A remark on this clone: As yet, its antigen is unknown.

This CDR3 has 15 residues. Germline-derived CDR1 and CDR2 are SNHLY and FYNNEI. J lost 7 bases, V lost 4 bases, and 10 bases had no gene match. With 60 Vbeta and 13 Jbeta primers, the PCR was carried out. Sequencing used immunoSEQ multiplex PCR; TCRdb keeps in-frame clones, though not all of them. The table has approximately 92,000 clones, around 70% seen once. The receptor was isolated from a man aged 55 to 70 in good health and CMV-seronegative. The gene calls are TRBV2 and TRBJ2-7, with TRBD1 matching over 10 bases. Specimen: PBMCs. The CDR3 loop reads CASSGDRGLEGEQYF. CDR3 coding DNA: TGTGCCAGCAGTGGGGACAGGGGCTTGGAGGGGGAGCAGTACTTC.